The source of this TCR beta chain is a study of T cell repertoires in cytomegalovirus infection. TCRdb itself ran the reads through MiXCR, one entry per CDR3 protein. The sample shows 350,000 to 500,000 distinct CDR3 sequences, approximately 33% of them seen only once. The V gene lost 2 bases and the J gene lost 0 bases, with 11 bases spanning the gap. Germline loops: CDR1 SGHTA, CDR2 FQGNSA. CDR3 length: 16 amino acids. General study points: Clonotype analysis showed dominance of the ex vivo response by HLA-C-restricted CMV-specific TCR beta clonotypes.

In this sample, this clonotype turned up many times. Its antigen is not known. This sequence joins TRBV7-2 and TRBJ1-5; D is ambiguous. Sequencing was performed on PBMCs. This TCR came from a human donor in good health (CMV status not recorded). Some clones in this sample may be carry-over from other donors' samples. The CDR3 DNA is TGTGCCAGCAGCTTATTACCACAGACTAGCAATCAGCCCCAGCATTTT. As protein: CASSLLPQTSNQPQHF.